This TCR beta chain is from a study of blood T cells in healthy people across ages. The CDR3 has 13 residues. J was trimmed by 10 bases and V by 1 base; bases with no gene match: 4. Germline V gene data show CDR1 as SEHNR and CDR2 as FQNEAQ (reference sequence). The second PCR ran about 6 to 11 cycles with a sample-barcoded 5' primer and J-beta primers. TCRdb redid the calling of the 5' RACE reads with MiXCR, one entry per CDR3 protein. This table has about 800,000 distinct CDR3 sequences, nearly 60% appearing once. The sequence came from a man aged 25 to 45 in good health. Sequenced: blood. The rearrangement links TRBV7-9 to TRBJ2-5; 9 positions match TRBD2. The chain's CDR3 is CASSLGTSDNQYF. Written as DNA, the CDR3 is TGTGCCAGCAGCTTAGGGACTAGCGATAACCAGTACTTC. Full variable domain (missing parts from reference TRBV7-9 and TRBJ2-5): DTGVSQNPRHKITKRGQNVTFRCDPISEHNRLYWYRQTLGQGPEFLTYFQNEAQLEKSRLLSDRFSAERPKGSFSTLEIQRTEQGDSAMYLCASSLGTSDNQYFGPGTRLLVL.